The 3 T cell receptor beta chains below were found in one sample sequenced in a study of long-term antiretroviral therapy in people with HIV. Investigators performed immunoSEQ version v3.0 at survey level. TCRdb keeps only in-frame clones here, not all; method: immunoSEQ multiplex PCR. The table shows more than 11,000 clones, with around four fifths occurring only once. The starting material was unsorted PBMCs, obtained 1.3 years before starting antiretroviral therapy. All receptors derive from a man aged 40-49 years with HIV.

The chain combines TRBV7-3 with TRBJ1-1; a weak D match, TRBD1 (6 bases). The germline gives CDR1 SGHTA, CDR2 FQGTGA. The CDR3 contains 15 residues. The V gene lost 5 bases and the J gene lost 4 bases, with 17 bases spanning the gap. CDR3 sequence reads: CASSPEGGRPTEAFF. For the CDR3, the DNA is TGTGCCAGCAGCCCCGAGGGGGGGCGTCCCACTGAAGCTTTCTTT.

The rearrangement uses TRBV6-1 and TRBJ1-2, with 9 nucleotides matching TRBD1. Germline CDR1 and CDR2: MNHNS and SASEGT. The ends lost 8 bases at V and 1 base at J; junction bases unmatched: 8. This CDR3 contains 15 residues. Written as DNA, the CDR3 is TGTGCCAGCGGGGGTAGGGGACAGGGTAACTATGGCTACACCTTC. Its protein product is CASGGRGQGNYGYTF.

This clone was observed a few times. The chain has TRBV4-1 and TRBJ1-6; D possibly corresponds to TRBD1 (6 bases). This CDR3 is built from 15 residues. Germline V gives CDR1 MGHRA, CDR2 YSYEKL. Trimming shortened V by 0 bases and J by 7 bases, and 10 bases separated the two germline ends. CDR3 region: CASSQEGAGNSPLHF. The CDR3 DNA reads as TGCGCCAGCAGCCAAGAGGGGGCGGGGAATTCACCCCTCCACTTT.